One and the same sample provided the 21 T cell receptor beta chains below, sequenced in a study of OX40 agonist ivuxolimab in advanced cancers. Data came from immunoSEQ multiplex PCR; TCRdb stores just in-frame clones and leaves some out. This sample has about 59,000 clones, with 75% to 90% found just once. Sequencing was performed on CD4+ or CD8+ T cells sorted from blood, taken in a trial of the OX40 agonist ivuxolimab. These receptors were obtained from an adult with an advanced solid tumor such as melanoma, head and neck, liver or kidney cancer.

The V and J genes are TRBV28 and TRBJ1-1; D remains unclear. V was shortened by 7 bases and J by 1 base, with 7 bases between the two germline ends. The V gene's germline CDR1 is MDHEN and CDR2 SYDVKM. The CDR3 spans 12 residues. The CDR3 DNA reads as TGTGCCAGCACCTCACAGAACACTGAAGCTTTCTTT. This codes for CASTSQNTEAFF.

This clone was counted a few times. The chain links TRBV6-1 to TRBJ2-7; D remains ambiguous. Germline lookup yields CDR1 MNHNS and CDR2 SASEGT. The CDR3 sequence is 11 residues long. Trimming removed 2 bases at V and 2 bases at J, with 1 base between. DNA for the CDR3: TGTGCCAGCAGTGAAACCTACGAGCAGTACTTC. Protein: CASSETYEQYF.

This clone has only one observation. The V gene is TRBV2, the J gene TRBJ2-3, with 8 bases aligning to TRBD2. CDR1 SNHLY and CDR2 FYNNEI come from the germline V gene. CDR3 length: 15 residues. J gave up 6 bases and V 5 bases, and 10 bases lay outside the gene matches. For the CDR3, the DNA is TGTGCCAGCAGTAGGCAAACTAGCGGCGGCGATACGCAGTATTTT. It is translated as CASSRQTSGGDTQYF.

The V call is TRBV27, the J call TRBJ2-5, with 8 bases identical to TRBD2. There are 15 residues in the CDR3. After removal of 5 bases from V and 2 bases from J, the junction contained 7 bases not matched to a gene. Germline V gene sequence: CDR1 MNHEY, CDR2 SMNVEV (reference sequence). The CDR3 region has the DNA TGTGCCAGCAGTCCCCAACTAGCGGCACAAGAGACCCAGTACTTC. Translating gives CASSPQLAAQETQYF.

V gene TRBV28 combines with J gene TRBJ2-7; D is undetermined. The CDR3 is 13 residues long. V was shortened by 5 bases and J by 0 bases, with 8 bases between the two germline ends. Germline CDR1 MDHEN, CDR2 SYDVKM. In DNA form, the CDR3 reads TGTGCCAGCAGTGAGGTCAACTCCTACGAGCAGTACTTC. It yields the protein CASSEVNSYEQYF.

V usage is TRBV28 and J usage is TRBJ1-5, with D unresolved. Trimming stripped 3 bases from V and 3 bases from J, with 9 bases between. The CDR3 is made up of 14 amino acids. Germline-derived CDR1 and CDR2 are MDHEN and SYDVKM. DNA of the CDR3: TGTGCCAGCAGTTTGGGAATCCACAATCAGCCCCAGCATTTT. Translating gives CASSLGIHNQPQHF.

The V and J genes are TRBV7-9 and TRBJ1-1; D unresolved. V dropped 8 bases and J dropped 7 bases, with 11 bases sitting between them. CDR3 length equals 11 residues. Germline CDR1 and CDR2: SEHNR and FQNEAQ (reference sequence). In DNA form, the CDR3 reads TGTGCCAGCCAAGCGGCACATGAAGCTTTCTTT. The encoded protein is CASQAAHEAFF. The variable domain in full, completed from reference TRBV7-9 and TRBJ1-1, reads DTGVSQNPRHKITKRGQNVTFRCDPISEHNRLYWYRQTLGQGPEFLTYFQNEAQLEKSRLLSDRFSAERPKGSFSTLEIQRTEQGDSAMYLCASQAAHEAFFGQGTRLTVV.

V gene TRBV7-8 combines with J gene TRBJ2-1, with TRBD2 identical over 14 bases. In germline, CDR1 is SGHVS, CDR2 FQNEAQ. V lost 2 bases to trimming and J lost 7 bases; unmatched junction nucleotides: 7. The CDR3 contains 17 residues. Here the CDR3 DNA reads TGTGCCAGCAGCTTACCCCCGACTAGCGGGAGGGGGAATGAGCAGTTCTTC. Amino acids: CASSLPPTSGRGNEQFF.

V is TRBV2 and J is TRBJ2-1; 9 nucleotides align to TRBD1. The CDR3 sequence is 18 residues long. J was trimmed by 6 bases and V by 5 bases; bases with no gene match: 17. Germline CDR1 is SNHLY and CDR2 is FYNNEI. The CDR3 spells CASSWTGVGAGLGNEQFF. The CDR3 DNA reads TGTGCCAGCAGTTGGACAGGGGTAGGGGCGGGACTGGGCAATGAGCAGTTCTTC.

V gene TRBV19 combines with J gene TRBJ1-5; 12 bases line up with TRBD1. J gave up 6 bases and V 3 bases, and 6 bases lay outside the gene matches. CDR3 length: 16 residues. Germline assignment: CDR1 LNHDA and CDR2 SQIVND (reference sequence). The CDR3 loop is CASSISGTGGLQPQHF. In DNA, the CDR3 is TGTGCCAGTAGTATTTCCGGGACAGGGGGCCTTCAGCCCCAGCATTTT. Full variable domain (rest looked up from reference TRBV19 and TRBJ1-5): DGGITQSPKYLFRKEGQNVTLSCEQNLNHDAMYWYRQDPGQGLRLIYYSQIVNDFQKGDIAEGYSVSREKKESFPLTVTSAQKNPTAFYLCASSISGTGGLQPQHFGDGTRLSIL.

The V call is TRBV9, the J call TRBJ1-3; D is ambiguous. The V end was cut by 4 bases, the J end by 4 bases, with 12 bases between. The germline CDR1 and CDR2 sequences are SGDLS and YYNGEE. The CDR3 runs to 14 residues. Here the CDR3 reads CASSPDLTGNTIYF. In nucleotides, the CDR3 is TGTGCCAGCAGCCCCGACCTAACCGGAAACACCATATATTTT. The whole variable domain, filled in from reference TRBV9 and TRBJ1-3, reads DSGVTQTPKHLITATGQRVTLRCSPRSGDLSVYWYQQSLDQGLQFLIQYYNGEERAKGNILERFSAQQFPDLHSELNLSSLELGDSALYFCASSPDLTGNTIYFGEGSWLTVV.

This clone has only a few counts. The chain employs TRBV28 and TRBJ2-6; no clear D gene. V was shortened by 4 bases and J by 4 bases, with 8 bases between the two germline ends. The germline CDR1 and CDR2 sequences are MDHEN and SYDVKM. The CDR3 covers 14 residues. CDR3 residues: CASSWSEGANVLTF. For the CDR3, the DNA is TGTGCCAGCAGTTGGTCTGAAGGGGCCAACGTCCTGACTTTC.

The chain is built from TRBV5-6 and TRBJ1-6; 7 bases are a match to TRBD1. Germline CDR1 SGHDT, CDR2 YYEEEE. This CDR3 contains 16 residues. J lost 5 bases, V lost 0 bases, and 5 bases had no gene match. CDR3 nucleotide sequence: TGTGCCAGCAGCTTGGGGCCCACAGGGGATAATTCACCCCTCCACTTT. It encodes CASSLGPTGDNSPLHF.

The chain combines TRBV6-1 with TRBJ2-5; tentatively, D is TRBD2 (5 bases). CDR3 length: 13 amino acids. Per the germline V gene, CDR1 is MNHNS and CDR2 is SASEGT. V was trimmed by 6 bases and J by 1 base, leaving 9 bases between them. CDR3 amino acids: CASSVRGQETQYF. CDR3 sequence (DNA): TGTGCCAGCAGCGTCCGGGGCCAAGAGACCCAGTACTTC.

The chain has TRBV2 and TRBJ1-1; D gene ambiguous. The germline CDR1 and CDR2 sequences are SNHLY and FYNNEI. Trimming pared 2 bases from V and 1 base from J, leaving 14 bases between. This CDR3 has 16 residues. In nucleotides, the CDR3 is TGTGCCAGCAGTGAACTGCGGGGAATGGGGAACACTGAAGCTTTCTTT. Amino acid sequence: CASSELRGMGNTEAFF. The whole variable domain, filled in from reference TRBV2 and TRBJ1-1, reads EPEVTQTPSHQVTQMGQEVILRCVPISNHLYFYWYRQILGQKVEFLVSFYNNEISEKSEIFDDQFSVERPDGSNFTLKIRSTKLEDSAMYFCASSELRGMGNTEAFFGQGTRLTVV.

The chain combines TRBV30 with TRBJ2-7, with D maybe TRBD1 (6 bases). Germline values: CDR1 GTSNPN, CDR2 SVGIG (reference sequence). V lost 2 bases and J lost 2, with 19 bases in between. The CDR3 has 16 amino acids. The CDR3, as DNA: TGTGCCTGGAGTACACTCCCAAATCCAGGGGCCTACGAGCAGTACTTC. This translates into CAWSTLPNPGAYEQYF.

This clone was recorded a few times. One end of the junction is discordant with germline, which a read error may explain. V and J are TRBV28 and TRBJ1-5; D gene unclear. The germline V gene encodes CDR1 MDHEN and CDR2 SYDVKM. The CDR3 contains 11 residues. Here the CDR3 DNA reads TGTGCCAGCAGTAGCGATCAGCCCCAGCATTTT. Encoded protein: CASSSDQPQHF.

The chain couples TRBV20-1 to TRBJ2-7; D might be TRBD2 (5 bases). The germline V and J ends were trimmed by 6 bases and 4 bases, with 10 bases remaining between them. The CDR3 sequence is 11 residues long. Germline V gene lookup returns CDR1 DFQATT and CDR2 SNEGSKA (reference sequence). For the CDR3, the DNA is TGCAGTGCAGCCTGGGAGTACGAGCAGTACTTC. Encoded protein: CSAAWEYEQYF.

The CDR3 sequence is CASSYGTGSKNIQYF. The CDR3 DNA sequence: TGTGCCAGCAGTTACGGGACAGGGTCCAAAAACATTCAGTACTTC. The chain combines TRBV28 with TRBJ2-4; 9 nucleotides agree with TRBD1. This CDR3 spans 15 amino acids. In germline, CDR1 is MDHEN, CDR2 SYDVKM. The ends lost 4 bases at V and 2 bases at J; junction bases unmatched: 3.

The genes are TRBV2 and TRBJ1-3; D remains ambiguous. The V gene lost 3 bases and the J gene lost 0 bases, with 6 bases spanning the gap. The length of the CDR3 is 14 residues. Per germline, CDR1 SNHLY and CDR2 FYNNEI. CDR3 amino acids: CASSDQGSGNTIYF. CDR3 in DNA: TGTGCCAGCAGTGATCAAGGCTCTGGAAACACCATATATTTT.

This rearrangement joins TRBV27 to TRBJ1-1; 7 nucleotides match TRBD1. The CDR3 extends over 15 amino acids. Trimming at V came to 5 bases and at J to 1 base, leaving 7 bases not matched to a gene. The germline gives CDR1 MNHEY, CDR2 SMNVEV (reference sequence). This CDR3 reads CASSQRQGSNTEAFF. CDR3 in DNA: TGTGCCAGCAGTCAGAGACAGGGCTCGAACACTGAAGCTTTCTTT.